A selection of T cell receptor beta chains follows, all from one sample in a study of T-cell memory formation after mild COVID-19. TCRdb ran MiXCR on the 5' RACE reads and lists one entry per CDR3 protein. The sample comprises 30,000 to 45,000 distinct CDR3 sequences, roughly an eighth of which are singletons, and under 30% rests with the top ten. The sample comprised PBMCs or a T cell subset sorted from them (not recorded which). Receptors were obtained from a man aged 18-30 years who had mild COVID-19 (a few samples of this study predate the infection). Cell type and time point are not known. CDR3s include the opening cysteine and the closing phenylalanine or tryptophan. The D gene is left open where the match is weak. Clone size appears in some rows only: once, few, many, or a class for an expanded clone.

NA	NA	TRBV3-1	TRBJ2-5	CASSPDSLGETQYF	TGTGCCAGCAGCCCGGACTCCCTCGGAGAGACCCAGTACTTC
many	NA	TRBV18	TRBJ2-2	CASSQGLNTGELFF	TGTGCCAGCTCCCAGGGTTTGAACACCGGGGAGCTGTTTTTT
many	NA	TRBV18	TRBJ2-2	CASSPDLGNTGELFF	TGTGCCAGCTCACCAGATCTTGGCAACACCGGGGAGCTGTTTTTT
many	NA	TRBV12-3/TRBV12-4	TRBJ2-7	CASSLRSYEQYF	TGTGCCAGCAGTCTCCGTTCCTACGAGCAGTACTTC
many	TRBD1	TRBV6-7	TRBJ2-1	CASSPGTGGNEQFF	TGTGCCAGCAGTCCCGGGACAGGGGGCAATGAGCAGTTCTTC
many	NA	TRBV5-4	TRBJ1-2	CASSATGYYTF	TGTGCCAGCAGCGCCACAGGGTACTACACCTTC
many	TRBD2	TRBV4-3	TRBJ2-7	CASSQGLGDYVPYF	TGCGCCAGCAGCCAAGGTCTGGGGGACTACGTCCCGTACTTC
many	NA	TRBV5-1	TRBJ2-3	CASSLGTNTDTQYF	TGCGCCAGCAGCTTGGGGACTAACACAGATACGCAGTATTTT
many	NA	TRBV14	TRBJ2-4	CASSQELAKNIQYF	TGTGCCAGCAGCCAAGAGCTAGCCAAAAACATTCAGTACTTC
many	TRBD1	TRBV9	TRBJ2-5	CASSVGGDRGRETQYF	TGTGCCAGCAGCGTAGGAGGGGACAGGGGACGCGAGACCCAGTACTTC
many	NA	TRBV11-2	TRBJ2-2	CASSRTSSNTGELFF	TGTGCCAGCAGCAGAACTAGCTCTAACACCGGGGAGCTGTTTTTT
many	NA	TRBV20-1	TRBJ2-1	CSAARDEQFF	TGCAGTGCCGCGAGAGATGAGCAGTTCTTC
many	NA	TRBV6-1	TRBJ2-5	CASKIGQGDIETQYF	TGTGCCAGCAAAATAGGGCAAGGGGACATCGAGACCCAGTACTTC
NA	NA	TRBV2	TRBJ2-7	CASDYYEQYF	TGTGCCAGCGACTATTACGAGCAGTACTTC
many	NA	TRBV6-1	TRBJ1-2	CASRLITAVYGYTF	TGTGCCAGCCGCCTCATTACAGCAGTCTATGGCTACACCTTC
many	TRBD1	TRBV30	TRBJ1-2	CAWRTQGGYGYTF	TGTGCCTGGAGAACTCAGGGGGGGTATGGCTACACCTTC
many	NA	TRBV4-3	TRBJ1-1	CASSLTLGSSEAFF	TGCGCCAGCAGCCTAACCCTGGGATCCTCTGAAGCTTTCTTT
many	NA	TRBV4-2	TRBJ2-7	CASSQDTRDRQYF	TGTGCCAGCAGCCAAGATACCAGGGATCGGCAGTACTTC
many	NA	TRBV6-1	TRBJ1-5	CASRVRGGQPQHF	TGTGCCAGCAGGGTCAGGGGAGGTCAGCCCCAGCATTTT
many	TRBD1	TRBV20-1	TRBJ2-7	CSAKSGTVFYEQYF	TGCAGTGCCAAATCCGGGACAGTATTCTACGAGCAGTACTTC
many	NA	TRBV7-2	TRBJ2-3	CASRKQTDTQYF	TGTGCCAGCAGAAAACAGACAGATACGCAGTATTTT
many	TRBD2	TRBV20-1	TRBJ2-3	CSAQGLAAEAQYF	TGCAGTGCACAGGGACTAGCGGCCGAGGCGCAGTATTTT
many	NA	TRBV9	TRBJ2-3	CASSVGPRRGGKDTQYF	TGTGCCAGCAGCGTAGGCCCTCGGAGGGGGGGGAAAGATACGCAGTATTTT
NA	TRBD1	TRBV6-4	TRBJ1-2	CASSDSFVDRAYGYTF	TGTGCCAGCAGTGACTCCTTCGTGGACAGGGCCTATGGCTACACCTTC
many	TRBD1	TRBV7-2	TRBJ1-2	CASSYSTGENYGYTF	TGTGCCAGCAGCTACTCGACAGGGGAGAACTATGGCTACACCTTC
many	TRBD1	TRBV20-1	TRBJ1-6	CSANRAGTGRSPLHF	TGCAGTGCTAACCGAGCCGGGACAGGGAGATCACCCCTCCACTTT
many	NA	TRBV4-3	TRBJ2-6	CASSQEGVSGANVLTF	TGCGCCAGCAGCCAAGAGGGGGTGTCTGGGGCCAACGTCCTGACTTTC
many	NA	TRBV4-3	TRBJ2-3	CASSQVWAVSDTQYF	TGCGCCAGCAGCCAAGTCTGGGCTGTCTCAGATACGCAGTATTTT
many	TRBD1	TRBV6-5	TRBJ1-2	CASSYSQGGQAYTF	TGTGCCAGCAGTTACTCGCAGGGGGGTCAGGCCTACACCTTC
NA	NA	TRBV19	TRBJ1-1	CASTTIHVGGVTEAFF	TGTGCCAGTACCACGATCCACGTGGGGGGGGTCACTGAAGCTTTCTTT
many	TRBD2	TRBV4-2	TRBJ2-7	CASSPERGGSYEQYF	TGTGCCAGCAGCCCCGAGCGGGGGGGCTCCTACGAGCAGTACTTC
many	NA	TRBV6-5	TRBJ2-3	CASSRISTDTQYF	TGTGCCAGCAGTCGGATAAGCACAGATACGCAGTATTTT
many	TRBD1	TRBV6-4	TRBJ2-2	CASSETPGQGSGELFF	TGTGCCAGCAGCGAAACCCCCGGACAGGGATCCGGGGAGCTGTTTTTT
few	NA	TRBV4-1	TRBJ2-2	CASSQEVAVTGELFF	TGCGCCAGCAGCCAAGAGGTGGCCGTCACCGGGGAGCTGTTTTTT
many	NA	TRBV20-1	TRBJ1-2	CSGKQDLNGYGYTF	TGCAGTGGGAAGCAGGACCTAAATGGCTATGGCTACACCTTC
NA	NA	TRBV5-6	TRBJ1-5	CASSRWGGLGHQPQHF	TGTGCCAGCAGCCGTTGGGGGGGGCTCGGGCATCAGCCCCAGCATTTT
many	NA	TRBV5-6	TRBJ2-4	CASSPWGVTNIQYF	TGTGCCAGCAGCCCATGGGGGGTTACAAACATTCAGTACTTC
many	NA	TRBV6-2/TRBV6-3	TRBJ2-1	CASSYSTANEQFF	TGTGCCAGCAGTTACTCGACGGCGAATGAGCAGTTCTTC
many	TRBD1	TRBV12-3/TRBV12-4	TRBJ1-1	CASRGTTGVIAFF	TGTGCCAGCAGGGGGACCACAGGGGTGATAGCTTTCTTT
NA	NA	TRBV7-9	TRBJ2-2	CASSLRGSSGELFF	TGTGCCAGCAGCTTGAGGGGGTCGTCCGGGGAGCTGTTTTTT
medium-sized	NA	TRBV29-1	TRBJ2-5	CSTQRGAEETQYF	TGCAGCACCCAAAGGGGGGCGGAAGAGACCCAGTACTTC
many	NA	TRBV7-9	TRBJ1-1	CASSLAGQGGAFF	TGTGCCAGCAGCTTAGCCGGGCAGGGAGGAGCTTTCTTT
many	TRBD2	TRBV11-3	TRBJ2-1	CASSLGDSGGGNEQFF	TGTGCCAGCAGCTTAGGAGATAGCGGGGGGGGAAATGAGCAGTTCTTC
many	TRBD1	TRBV11-2	TRBJ2-2	CASSPIQGADTGELFF	TGTGCCAGCAGCCCTATCCAGGGGGCGGATACCGGGGAGCTGTTTTTT
many	NA	TRBV9	TRBJ2-1	CASSVELWDEQFF	TGTGCCAGCAGCGTAGAGCTCTGGGATGAGCAGTTCTTC
many	NA	TRBV20-1	TRBJ2-3	CSARNGGGDTQYF	TGCAGTGCCCGAAACGGGGGCGGGGATACGCAGTATTTT
many	TRBD2	TRBV5-4	TRBJ2-3	CASSLGGGIFTDTQYF	TGTGCCAGCAGCTTGGGCGGGGGAATCTTCACAGATACGCAGTATTTT
many	TRBD2	TRBV3-1	TRBJ2-7	CASSYQVQRGTEQYF	TGTGCCAGCAGCTACCAGGTCCAGCGGGGAACCGAGCAGTACTTC
many	TRBD2	TRBV15	TRBJ2-1	CATSSGGAPYNEQFF	TGTGCCACCAGTTCCGGGGGGGCCCCCTACAATGAGCAGTTCTTC
many	NA	TRBV20-1	TRBJ1-3	CSALEYDISGNTIYF	TGCAGTGCCTTAGAGTACGACATCTCTGGAAACACCATATATTTT
NA	NA	TRBV15	TRBJ1-5	CATSREGARQPQHF	TGTGCCACCAGCAGAGAGGGGGCGCGACAGCCCCAGCATTTT
many	TRBD1	TRBV5-6	TRBJ2-3	CASSSRDRGMDTQYF	TGTGCCAGCAGCAGCCGGGACAGGGGAATGGATACGCAGTATTTT
few	NA	TRBV11-2	TRBJ1-2	CASSLIQWGANYGYTF	TGTGCCAGCAGCTTAATTCAATGGGGCGCTAACTATGGCTACACCTTC
few	TRBD2	TRBV7-3	TRBJ2-3	CASSPLTSSDTQYF	TGTGCCAGCAGCCCCTTGACTAGCTCAGATACGCAGTATTTT
many	NA	TRBV18	TRBJ1-5	CASSTGQGSNQPQHF	TGTGCCAGCTCAACGGGGCAGGGCAGCAATCAGCCCCAGCATTTT